This TCR beta chain stems from a study of blood T cell repertoires in COVID-19. Background on the study: Some COVID-19 samples were acute and others convalescent; all came from the United States, Italy and Spain. T cells, B-cell-depleted T cells, or PBMCs supplied cDNA or gDNA.

Original data processing: Scientists estimated how many nucleated cells there were by amplifying reference gene primers. Repertoires were generated with immunoSEQ multiplex PCR, while TCRdb's copy carries only in-frame clones and drops some. The D gene and trimming were derived from the DNA, and the V and J assignments and clone size from that table. Of more than 110,000 clones listed, 84% are singletons. The specimen sequenced was peripheral blood. This TCR was sampled from a woman aged 55-75 years with acute or convalescent COVID-19.

The CDR3 reads CASGDRVDYTF. The CDR3 DNA follows: TGTGCCAGCGGTGACAGGGTAGACTACACCTTC. This chain joins TRBV28 and TRBJ1-2, with TRBD1 matching over 7 bases. V lost 8 bases and J lost 10; bases outside the gene matches: 7. In germline, CDR1 is MDHEN, CDR2 SYDVKM. The CDR3 loop spans 11 amino acids.